A single sample gave rise to the 21 T cell receptor beta chains below, sequenced in a study of prognosis after radiotherapy for stage I lung cancer listed by TCRdb under 2021. Sequencing relied on an Illumina HiSeq 3000. Two rounds of multiplex PCR were performed to amplify the TCR beta CDR3 region from genomic DNA. In the first PCR round, primers specific to each TRBV and TRBJ gene were used, and the primer sequences were filed in Chinese patent CN105087789A. The public reads were run again by TCRdb, first through fastp at Q25 and then through MiXCR, and only productive beta chains were kept. A single entry per CDR3 protein holds the most common genes and DNA from its merged rows. Present in this sample are 17,000 or so distinct CDR3 sequences, about 47% of which were seen just once. The ten top clones hold under 50% of the sample. Here the sequenced sample was PBMCs, taken before or after stereotactic body radiation therapy (not recorded which). These receptors originate from a donor aged 50 or older with non-small cell lung cancer.

This clonotype was detected many times. CDR3 loop: CASSPGQGSYGYTF. CDR3 DNA sequence: TGTGCCAGCAGTCCGGGACAGGGGTCCTATGGCTACACCTTC. The chain uses TRBV5-6 and TRBJ1-2, with 10 bases identical to TRBD1. CDR3 size: 14 residues. V was pared by 5 bases and J by 4 bases, with 5 bases of the junction left unmatched. The germline CDR1 and CDR2 sequences are SGHDT and YYEEEE.

A word on this clonotype: This sequence may be a read error, since a much larger clone differs from it by one base. The chain combines TRBV29-1 with TRBJ1-1; the match to TRBD1 covers 7 bases. The CDR3 length is 12 residues. V gave up 3 bases and J gave up 6 bases; unmatched junction bases: 4. From germline, CDR1 is SQVTM and CDR2 ANQGSEA. This CDR3 is CSVEGQWAEAFF. The DNA for the CDR3 is TGCAGCGTTGAGGGACAGTGGGCTGAAGCTTTCTTT.

This clonotype was picked up many times. At one boundary the junction diverges from the germline segment, which might be a read error. V usage is TRBV7-9 and J usage is TRBJ2-7, with 8 bases identical to TRBD1. The CDR3 sequence is 16 residues long. The germline V gene has CDR1 SEHNR and CDR2 FQNEAQ (reference sequence). This CDR3 reads CASSLARGLRTYERYF. In DNA form, the CDR3 reads TGTGCCAGCAGCTTAGCCAGGGGGCTGAGAACCTACGAGCGGTACTTC.

The V gene is TRBV12-3 or TRBV12-4, the J gene TRBJ2-2; D possibly corresponds to TRBD2 (6 bases). V gave up 3 bases and J gave up 17 bases, with 16 bases separating them. CDR3 length equals 12 residues. The CDR3 DNA follows: TGTGCCAGCAGTTTCCCGACGGGGGAGCCTTTTTTT. It translates to CASSFPTGEPFF.

This clonotype was detected ten times or more. This chain links TRBV11-2 with TRBJ1-1; D gene uncertain. V lost 5 bases and J lost 11, with 15 bases in between. Germline lookup yields CDR1 SGHAT and CDR2 FQNNGV. The CDR3 loop spans 12 amino acids. The CDR3 region is CASSPLGEVAFF. The DNA for the CDR3 is TGTGCCAGCAGCCCCCTCGGGGAGGTGGCTTTCTTT.

Turning to this clonotype: A far larger clone lies a single base away; this is likely a read error. CDR3 region: CASSLGGNTEAFF. CDR3 nucleotide sequence: TGTGCCAGCAGCTTAGGGGGGAACACTGAAGCTTTCTTT. V usage is TRBV11-2 and J usage is TRBJ1-1; D unresolved. Trimming left V 1 base short and J 1 base short, with 4 bases between. The germline V gene has CDR1 SGHAT and CDR2 FQNNGV. The CDR3 is 13 residues long.

V is TRBV30 and J is TRBJ1-4; 8 bases match TRBD1. The V gene end was trimmed by 1 base and the J gene end by 5 bases; junction bases not matched to a gene: 9. This CDR3 is built from 16 residues. Germline V gene lookup returns CDR1 GTSNPN and CDR2 SVGIG (reference sequence). The CDR3 spells CAWSGLGTGRNEKLFF. The CDR3 DNA follows: TGTGCCTGGAGTGGTTTAGGGACAGGACGAAATGAAAAACTGTTTTTT.

This clonotype showed up many times. The rearrangement uses TRBV15 and TRBJ2-7, with D possibly being TRBD1 (5 bases). V was shortened by 3 bases and J by 2 bases, with 11 bases between the two germline ends. Germline CDR1 reads LNHNV; CDR2 reads YYDKDF (reference sequence). This CDR3 has 14 residues. This CDR3 is CATSSTGRPYEQYF. The CDR3 DNA is TGTGCCACCAGCAGTACAGGACGACCCTACGAGCAGTACTTC.

This clonotype occurred a few times. A much larger clone is a single base away; this may be a read error. The rearrangement links TRBV2 to TRBJ2-1, with D possibly TRBD1 on 6 matching bases. Germline-derived CDR1 and CDR2 are SNHLY and FYNNEI. The CDR3 spans 13 residues. This CDR3 is CAGSVYRVMGGFF. Here the CDR3 DNA reads TGTGCCGGCAGTGTTTACAGGGTGATGGGTGGGTTCTTC.

The chain carries TRBV6-1 and TRBJ2-3; D call uncertain. Germline CDR1 is MNHNS and CDR2 is SASEGT. The CDR3 has 16 residues. Trimming took off 1 base at V and 1 base at J, with 12 bases between the two ends. The CDR3 protein is CASSEVPRLGTDTQYF. The DNA for the CDR3 is TGTGCCAGCAGTGAAGTCCCCAGGTTGGGCACAGATACGCAGTATTTT.

This clonotype was picked up a small number of times. Just one base apart from a much larger clone, this may be a read error. The rearrangement uses TRBV6-2 or TRBV6-3 and TRBJ2-5; TRBD2 agrees at 7 bases. This CDR3 is built from 15 residues. Trimming took 6 bases from V and 5 from J; bases not matched to a gene: 12. Germline V CDR1 and CDR2: MNHEY, SVGEGT. The CDR3 DNA reads as TGTGCCAGCAGGGCTCTTAGCTGGGGGGGGGAGACCCAGTACTTC. Amino acids: CASRALSWGGETQYF.

A word on this clonotype: A much larger clone differs by one base, so this may be a read error. The chain has TRBV15 and TRBJ2-5; D uncertain. V was shortened by 4 bases and J by 5 bases, with 11 bases between the two germline ends. From germline, CDR1 is LNHNV and CDR2 YYDKDF (reference sequence). The CDR3 is 13 residues long. The CDR3, as DNA: TGTGCCACCAGCACAGGCGTGCGGGAGACCCAGTACTTC. Translating gives CATSTGVRETQYF.

There are many counts of this clonotype. The chain is built from TRBV9 and TRBJ2-5, with D possibly matching TRBD1 (5 bases). Germline V lookup: CDR1 SGDLS, CDR2 YYNGEE. The CDR3 totals 14 residues. V was pared by 4 bases and J by 1 base, with 11 bases between. CDR3 region: CASSPGQGQETQYF. The CDR3 DNA reads TGTGCCAGCAGCCCCGGGCAGGGCCAAGAGACCCAGTACTTC.

With regard to this clonotype: A much larger clone differs by one base, so this may be a read error. This chain links TRBV11-2 with TRBJ2-5; 8 nucleotides agree with TRBD1. The CDR3 has 14 amino acids. CDR1 is SGHAT and CDR2 is FQNNGV in the germline V gene. The CDR3 protein is CASSVGQGQDTQYF. In DNA, the CDR3 is TGTGCCAGCAGCGTCGGACAGGGTCAAGATACCCAGTACTTC.

Points on this clonotype: A far larger clone is one base from this, pointing to a likely read error. J is TRBJ2-5 and V is TRBV6-1; D call uncertain. CDR1 MNHNS and CDR2 SASEGT come from the germline V gene. There are 11 residues in the CDR3. This chain's CDR3 is CASSNSNEKFF. The CDR3 nucleotides are TGTGCCAGCAGTAACAGCAATGAGAAGTTCTTC.

This clonotype has ten or more counts. The rearrangement joins TRBV5-4 to TRBJ1-6; no reliable D call. V was pared by 4 bases and J by 4 bases, with 12 bases between. This CDR3 is built from 15 residues. CDR1 is SGHNT and CDR2 is YYREEE in the germline V gene (reference sequence). The CDR3 region has the DNA TGTGCCAGCAGCGGGAATGAGGAGTATAATTCACCCCTCCACTTT. Translated, it gives CASSGNEEYNSPLHF.

This clonotype showed up many times. This sequence joins TRBV29-1 and TRBJ2-5, with D perhaps matching TRBD1 (5 bases). Looked up from germline, CDR1 is SQVTM and CDR2 is ANQGSEA. This CDR3 contains 12 residues. Trimming left V 7 bases short and J 4 bases short, with 13 bases between. The DNA of the CDR3 is TGCAGCGCTCCGCAGGGTGGAGAGACCCAGTACTTC. It codes for CSAPQGGETQYF.

To note about this clonotype: The junction differs from germline at one of its ends, possibly a read error. The chain combines TRBV7-8 with TRBJ1-5; the D is unclear. The germline V gene has CDR1 SGHVS and CDR2 FQNEAQ. This CDR3 region has 12 residues. The CDR3 DNA is TGTGCCAGCATTTATAGCAGTCAGCCCCAGCATTTT. Its translation: CASIYSSQPQHF.

Relative to its sample, this clonotype is medium-sized. A junction boundary mismatches the germline segment, possibly from a read error. The V and J genes are TRBV20-1 and TRBJ1-6, with D possibly TRBD1 on 6 matching bases. Per the germline V gene, CDR1 is DFQATT and CDR2 is SNEGSKA (reference sequence). CDR3 length: 15 amino acids. CDR3 loop: CSAREGVPGGSPLHF. In DNA form, the CDR3 reads TGCAGTGCTCGAGAGGGGGTTCCCGGGGGTTCACCCCTCCACTTT.

At least ten counts were recorded for this clonotype. This sequence joins TRBV9 and TRBJ1-3; no clear D gene. CDR1 SGDLS and CDR2 YYNGEE come from the germline V gene. With 7 bases removed from V and 4 bases from J, the gap between germline ends came to 9 bases. The CDR3 runs to 12 residues. CDR3 coding DNA: TGTGCCAGCGGGAGGGCGGGAAACACCATATATTTT. As protein: CASGRAGNTIYF.

The chain joins TRBV7-2 to TRBJ2-1; 9 bases agree with TRBD2. The V gene's germline CDR1 is SGHTA and CDR2 FQGNSA. With V trimmed by 1 base and J by 8 bases, 6 bases remained unmatched. This CDR3 contains 15 residues. The CDR3 is CASSLVRGGQDEQFF. CDR3 nucleotides: TGTGCCAGCAGCTTAGTGCGGGGGGGCCAGGATGAGCAGTTCTTC.